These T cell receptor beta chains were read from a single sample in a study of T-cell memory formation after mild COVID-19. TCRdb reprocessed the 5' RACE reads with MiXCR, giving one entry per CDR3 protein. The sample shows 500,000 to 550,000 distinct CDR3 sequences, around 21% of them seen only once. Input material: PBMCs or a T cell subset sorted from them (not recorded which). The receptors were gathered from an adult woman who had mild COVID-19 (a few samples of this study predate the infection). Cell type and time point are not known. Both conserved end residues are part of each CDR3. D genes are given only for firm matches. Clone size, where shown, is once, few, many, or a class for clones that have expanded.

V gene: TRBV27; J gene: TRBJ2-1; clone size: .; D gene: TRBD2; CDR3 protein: CASTPAGLAEAYNEQFF; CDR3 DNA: TGTGCCAGCACCCCAGCAGGACTAGCGGAAGCCTACAATGAGCAGTTCTTC
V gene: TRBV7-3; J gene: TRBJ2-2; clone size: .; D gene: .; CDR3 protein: CASSPGVWRPMGAGELFF; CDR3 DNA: TGTGCCAGCAGCCCTGGGGTATGGCGGCCTATGGGCGCCGGGGAGCTGTTTTTT
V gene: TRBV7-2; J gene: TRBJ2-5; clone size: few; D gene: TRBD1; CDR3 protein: CASGIQGGQETQYF; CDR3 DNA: TGTGCCAGCGGTATACAGGGGGGACAAGAGACCCAGTACTTC
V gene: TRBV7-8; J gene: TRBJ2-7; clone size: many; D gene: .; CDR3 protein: CASSPERFASYEQYF; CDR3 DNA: TGTGCCAGCAGCCCGGAGAGGTTTGCCTCCTACGAGCAGTACTTC
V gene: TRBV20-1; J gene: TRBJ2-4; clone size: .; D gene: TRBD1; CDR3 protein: CSARDSRGLKNIQYF; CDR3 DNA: TGCAGTGCTAGAGATTCCAGGGGGCTGAAAAACATTCAGTACTTC
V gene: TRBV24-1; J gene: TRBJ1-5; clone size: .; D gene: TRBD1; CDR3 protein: CATSDRQGPAQPQHF; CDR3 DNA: TGTGCCACCAGTGACCGACAGGGACCGGCTCAGCCCCAGCATTTT
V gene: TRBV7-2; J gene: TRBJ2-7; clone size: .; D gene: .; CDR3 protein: CASKDRGGKGSYEQYF; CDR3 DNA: TGTGCCAGCAAAGACCGTGGGGGAAAGGGATCCTACGAGCAGTACTTC
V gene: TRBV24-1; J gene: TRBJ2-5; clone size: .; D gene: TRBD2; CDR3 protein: CATSDTGTSLIETQYF; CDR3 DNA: TGTGCCACCAGTGACACCGGGACTAGCTTGATAGAGACCCAGTACTTC
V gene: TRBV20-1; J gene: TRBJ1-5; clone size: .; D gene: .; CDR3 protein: CSCGSLSNQPQHF; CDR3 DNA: TGCAGTTGCGGATCTCTCAGCAATCAGCCCCAGCATTTT
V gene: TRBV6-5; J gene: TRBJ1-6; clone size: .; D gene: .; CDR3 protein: CASSYQRGLPSPLHF; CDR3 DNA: TGTGCCAGCAGTTACCAAAGAGGACTACCTTCACCCCTCCACTTT
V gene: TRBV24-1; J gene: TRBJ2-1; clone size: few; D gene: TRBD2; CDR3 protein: CATSPTSGGHYNEQFF; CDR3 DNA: TGTGCCACCAGTCCGACTAGCGGGGGCCATTACAATGAGCAGTTCTTC